Below, 3 T cell receptor beta chains from the same sample are listed, as sequenced in a study of control samples from healthy donors and cancer patients. Sequencing was performed with immunoSEQ multiplex PCR; in TCRdb, only in-frame clones are kept and a portion is missing. Found here are 95,000 to 150,000 clones, 80% to 90% of them singletons; the top ten hold 9% to 14%. Sequenced sample: blood. The receptors were gathered from a man aged 25 to 40 in good health.

In DNA, the CDR3 is TGTGCCAGCAGTACTACCAGGAGTCCCTCTAACTATGGCTACACCTTC. Protein product: CASSTTRSPSNYGYTF. The chain joins TRBV14 to TRBJ1-2; D uncertain. The CDR3 sequence is 16 residues long. Trimming shortened V by 6 bases and J by 0 bases, and 17 bases separated the two germline ends. Germline CDR1 reads SGHDN; CDR2 reads FVKESK. Full variable domain (missing parts from reference TRBV14 and TRBJ1-2): EAGVTQFPSHSVIEKGQTVTLRCDPISGHDNLYWYRRVMGKEIKFLLHFVKESKQDESGMPNNRFLAERTGGTYSTLKVQPAELEDSGVYFCASSTTRSPSNYGYTFGSGTRLTVV.

The chain is built from TRBV12-3 or TRBV12-4 and TRBJ1-3; D unclear. This CDR3 comprises 11 residues. V was clipped by 6 bases and J by 9 bases, with 9 bases between them. CDR3 DNA sequence: TGTGCCAGCAGCCCCAGTGGCACCATATATTTT. Amino acid sequence: CASSPSGTIYF.

CDR3 residues: CASRLGRFTGELFF. CDR3 coding DNA: TGTGCCAGCAGACTAGGAAGGTTCACCGGGGAGCTGTTTTTT. The V call is TRBV27, the J call TRBJ2-2; possible D gene TRBD2, 5 bases. The germline V and J ends were trimmed by 6 bases and 4 bases, with 12 bases remaining between them. The germline gives CDR1 MNHEY, CDR2 SMNVEV (reference sequence). This CDR3 comprises 14 residues.